The sequence of this TCR beta chain was determined in a study of blood T cell repertoires in COVID-19. The overall study: Both acute and convalescent COVID-19 samples were obtained from the United States, Italy and Spain. The analysed material was cDNA or gDNA that came from T cells, B-cell-depleted T cells, or PBMCs.

Original processing methods: Reference gene primer amplification gave nucleated cell count estimates. Clones were sequenced by immunoSEQ multiplex PCR, and TCRdb holds only the in-frame ones, with some missing. The DNA was the basis for D and trimming; V, J and clone size are from that table. This table holds roughly 97,000 clones, about four fifths found once. CDR3 length equals 17 residues. Trimming cost V 5 bases and J 8 bases; bases outside gene matches: 18. Germline assignment: CDR1 SEHNR and CDR2 FQNEAQ (reference sequence). The TCR was taken from a man in his fifties or sixties with acute or convalescent COVID-19. Sequenced sample: peripheral blood. V gene TRBV7-9 combines with J gene TRBJ2-1; 7 bases map to TRBD2. As DNA, the CDR3 is TGTGCCAGCAGCCCCCCAGGTTCTCGGGGGGTAGTGGATGAGCAGTTCTTC. Translation gives CASSPPGSRGVVDEQFF.